One sample yielded the 16 T cell receptor beta chains listed below, sequenced in a study of blood T cells in healthy people across ages. A sample-barcoded 5' primer and a J-beta primer mix were used in a second PCR of roughly 7 to 11 cycles. TCRdb re-called the 5' RACE reads with MiXCR, one entry per CDR3 protein. The table has some 850,000 distinct CDR3 sequences, more than 25% seen once. These data also formed part of another study, on T cells of mothers and their children.

Sample: blood. All receptors come from a boy between 10 and 17 years old in good health.

This clonotype was detected a few times. V and J are TRBV29-1 and TRBJ2-5; the D gene is possibly TRBD1 (8 bases). CDR1 SQVTM and CDR2 ANQGSEA come from the germline V gene. This CDR3 has 14 amino acids. Deletions cut 6 bases from V and 5 bases from J, with 19 bases between. CDR3 bases: TGCAGCGTCAAGGACAGGGAGGGTGCTGAGACCCAGTACTTC. It is translated as CSVKDREGAETQYF.

The J gene is TRBJ1-6, the V gene TRBV6-5; D uncertain. The V gene lost 4 bases and the J gene lost 0 bases, with 10 bases spanning the gap. This CDR3 region has 16 residues. From germline, CDR1 is MNHEY and CDR2 SVGAGI. Here the CDR3 reads CASSSTRSSYNSPLHF. The CDR3 DNA is TGTGCCAGCAGTTCTACTAGGAGCTCCTATAATTCACCCCTCCACTTT.

Only a few counts were recorded for this clonotype. The J gene is TRBJ2-5, the V gene TRBV28; 9 nucleotides agree with TRBD1. The germline CDR1 and CDR2 sequences are MDHEN and SYDVKM. The CDR3 is 18 residues long. J gave up 2 bases and V 3 bases, and 13 bases lay outside the gene matches. CDR3 sequence (DNA): TGTGCCAGCAGTTTGTACAGGGGGCCGGTAAGGAAACAAGAGACCCAGTACTTC. Translation gives CASSLYRGPVRKQETQYF.

The rearrangement joins TRBV9 to TRBJ2-7, with D possibly TRBD2 on 6 matching bases. Per germline, CDR1 SGDLS and CDR2 YYNGEE. This CDR3 comprises 14 residues. V shed 3 bases and J shed 2 bases, with 12 bases lying between them. The CDR3 protein is CASSEGRETYEQYF. The CDR3 bases are TGTGCCAGCAGCGAGGGCCGGGAGACCTACGAGCAGTACTTC.

In DNA, the CDR3 is TGTGCCTGGAGACGGGGGCCCCGGCATGAGCAGTTCTTC. Translating it yields CAWRRGPRHEQFF. V gene TRBV30 combines with J gene TRBJ2-5; perhaps D is TRBD1 or TRBD2 (6 bases each). The J call is in doubt because the DNA end fits TRBJ2-1 better. CDR1 GTSNPN and CDR2 SVGIG come from the germline V gene (reference sequence). The CDR3 runs to 13 residues.

This clonotype has only a few counts. The genes are TRBV6-6 and TRBJ2-5; D perhaps matches TRBD2 (6 bases). CDR1 and CDR2 from the germline V gene are MNHNY and SVGAGI (reference sequence). This CDR3 region has 12 residues. V gave up 2 bases and J gave up 13 bases, with 14 bases separating them. The CDR3 reads CASSYPSGTWYF. The CDR3 DNA reads as TGTGCCAGCAGTTACCCGTCCGGGACTTGGTACTTC.

As concerns this clonotype: No conserved phenylalanine or tryptophan is present at the end of the CDR3, so a read error is the likely explanation. The chain combines TRBV28 with TRBJ2-5, with D tentatively TRBD1 or TRBD2 (5 bases each). Germline V lookup: CDR1 MDHEN, CDR2 SYDVKM. The CDR3 spans 14 residues. With 3 bases removed from V and 2 bases from J, the gap between germline ends came to 10 bases. CDR3 loop: CASSLRGWQETQYS. CDR3 DNA: TGTGCCAGCAGTTTGAGGGGCTGGCAAGAGACCCAGTACTCC.

The J gene is TRBJ1-4, the V gene TRBV2; 7 positions agree with TRBD1. This CDR3 comprises 14 residues. CDR1 SNHLY and CDR2 FYNNEI come from the germline V gene. Trimming took 4 bases from V and 11 from J; bases not matched to a gene: 10. The CDR3 loop is CASSAGTAQWKLFF. The CDR3 DNA follows: TGTGCCAGCAGTGCGGGGACAGCCCAATGGAAACTGTTTTTT.

This clonotype was recorded a few times. The V call is TRBV12-5, the J call TRBJ2-2; perhaps TRBD1 as D (5 bases). Germline V gene lookup returns CDR1 LGHNT and CDR2 FRNRAP. The CDR3 is made up of 13 amino acids. Trimming took off 2 bases at V and 5 bases at J, with 6 bases between the two ends. The CDR3 is CASGLQGTGELFF. The DNA for the CDR3 is TGTGCTAGTGGTTTGCAGGGTACCGGGGAGCTGTTTTTT.

The gene calls are TRBV3-1 and TRBJ1-1; D remains unclear. The germline CDR1 and CDR2 sequences are LGHDT and YNNKEL (reference sequence). The CDR3 contains 11 residues. V dropped 4 bases and J dropped 12 bases, with 12 bases sitting between them. CDR3 nucleotide sequence: TGTGCCAGCAGCCTCAGGAGGCTCACTTTCTTT. Translation: CASSLRRLTFF.

The chain is built from TRBV20-1 and TRBJ1-5; D is uncertain. The germline V and J ends were trimmed by 0 bases and 0 bases, with 6 bases remaining between them. The CDR3 has 14 residues. Looked up from germline, CDR1 is DFQATT and CDR2 is SNEGSKA (reference sequence). The DNA for the CDR3 is TGCAGTGCTAGAGATACCGGTAGCAATCAGCCCCAGCATTTT. Translated: CSARDTGSNQPQHF.

This rearrangement joins TRBV2 to TRBJ1-2; unclear D gene. The V end lost 3 bases, the J end lost 3 bases, and 8 bases lay between the germline ends. The CDR3 loop spans 13 amino acids. Germline assignment: CDR1 SNHLY and CDR2 FYNNEI. For the CDR3, the DNA is TGTGCCAGCAGTGACCAGATTCACTATGGCTACACCTTC. Amino acids: CASSDQIHYGYTF.

The chain joins TRBV20-1 to TRBJ2-2; tentative D call: TRBD2 (6 bases). The CDR3 totals 18 residues. V lost 1 base and J 0 bases, leaving 18 bases between the germline ends. Germline V gene data show CDR1 as DFQATT and CDR2 as SNEGSKA (reference sequence). The chain's CDR3 is CSARVLGLGFANTGELFF. CDR3 DNA sequence: TGCAGTGCTAGAGTCTTGGGACTGGGGTTCGCGAACACCGGGGAGCTGTTTTTT.

CDR3 residues: CASSLEGGSPTDTQYF. The CDR3 DNA sequence: TGTGCCAGCAGCTTAGAAGGGGGTTCCCCTACAGATACGCAGTATTTT. J is TRBJ2-3 and V is TRBV11-2, with D maybe TRBD1 (6 bases). Germline CDR1 and CDR2: SGHAT and FQNNGV. The CDR3 totals 16 residues. The ends were cut back, 0 bases at V and 3 bases at J, with 13 bases in the middle.

This clonotype was detected only a few times. This chain links TRBV30 with TRBJ1-4; D not resolved. V was clipped by 1 base and J by 6 bases, with 9 bases between them. The CDR3 contains 13 residues. CDR1 and CDR2 (germline): GTSNPN, SVGIG (reference sequence). Here the CDR3 reads CAWSGSTDEKLFF. CDR3 bases: TGTGCCTGGAGTGGGAGTACGGATGAAAAACTGTTTTTT.

J is TRBJ1-4 and V is TRBV7-9; D not resolved. In germline, CDR1 is SEHNR, CDR2 FQNEAQ (reference sequence). V was pared by 2 bases and J by 0 bases, with 16 bases between. The CDR3 is made up of 18 amino acids. CDR3 amino acids: CASSLRRLRLATNEKLFF. The CDR3 DNA reads as TGTGCCAGCAGCTTACGCCGTCTCCGCCTCGCAACTAATGAAAAACTGTTTTTT.